Each of the 5 T cell receptor beta chains below was sequenced from the same sample in a study of breast tumors, draining lymph nodes, adjacent tissues. TCRdb used MiXCR to reprocess the multiplex PCR reads, holding one entry per CDR3 protein. The sample comprises over 150,000 distinct CDR3 sequences, approximately 33% of which are singletons, and more than 4% rests with the top ten. Samples came from axillary lymph nodes draining the breast cancer. Material for sequencing was axillary lymph node tissue. The source is a female donor with breast cancer. Some clones in this sample may be carry-over from other donors' samples.

For the CDR3, the DNA is TGTGCCAGCAGTGTAGACAGGGGGCACGGTGAAGCTTTCTTT. Translating it yields CASSVDRGHGEAFF. This rearrangement joins TRBV6-1 to TRBJ1-1; 10 bases agree with TRBD1. Germline values: CDR1 MNHNS, CDR2 SASEGT. V lost 4 bases and J lost 7; bases outside the gene matches: 6. The CDR3 is 14 residues long.

In its sample, this clonotype was seen many times. The chain recombines TRBV10-2 with TRBJ2-5; D is perhaps TRBD2 (7 bases). CDR1 is WSHSY and CDR2 is SAAADI in the germline V gene. The CDR3 loop spans 14 amino acids. Deletions cut 6 bases from V and 2 bases from J, with 13 bases between. CDR3 nucleotide sequence: TGCGCCAGCAGCCGGGGGGCCTGGCAAGAGACCCAGTACTTC. Translation: CASSRGAWQETQYF.

The sample holds many counts of this clonotype. The chain carries TRBV24-1 and TRBJ2-3, with 9 bases fitting TRBD1. Germline V gene lookup returns CDR1 KGHDR and CDR2 SFDVKD. The CDR3 totals 14 residues. V shed 9 bases, J shed 1 base, and the junction held 4 bases outside the gene matches. CDR3 DNA: TGTGCCACCCAGCGACAGGGGGGCACAGATACGCAGTATTTT. Its translation is CATQRQGGTDTQYF.

This clonotype has at least ten counts. The V and J genes are TRBV29-1 and TRBJ1-3; TRBD1 matches at 8 bases. Germline V gene lookup returns CDR1 SQVTM and CDR2 ANQGSEA. CDR3 length: 13 residues. Germline trimming cut 7 bases from V and 4 bases from J; bases unmatched to any gene: 6. The CDR3 sequence is CSGQTGGGNTIYF. The CDR3 DNA follows: TGCAGCGGACAAACAGGGGGAGGAAACACCATATATTTT.

This clonotype was recorded at least ten times. The V and J genes are TRBV6-1 and TRBJ2-7; D not resolved. The CDR3 loop spans 14 amino acids. Trimming shortened V by 1 base and J by 1 base, and 8 bases separated the two germline ends. CDR1 and CDR2 (germline): MNHNS, SASEGT. The chain's CDR3 is CASSEVGSSYEQYF. CDR3 DNA: TGTGCCAGCAGTGAAGTCGGTTCTTCCTACGAGCAGTACTTC.